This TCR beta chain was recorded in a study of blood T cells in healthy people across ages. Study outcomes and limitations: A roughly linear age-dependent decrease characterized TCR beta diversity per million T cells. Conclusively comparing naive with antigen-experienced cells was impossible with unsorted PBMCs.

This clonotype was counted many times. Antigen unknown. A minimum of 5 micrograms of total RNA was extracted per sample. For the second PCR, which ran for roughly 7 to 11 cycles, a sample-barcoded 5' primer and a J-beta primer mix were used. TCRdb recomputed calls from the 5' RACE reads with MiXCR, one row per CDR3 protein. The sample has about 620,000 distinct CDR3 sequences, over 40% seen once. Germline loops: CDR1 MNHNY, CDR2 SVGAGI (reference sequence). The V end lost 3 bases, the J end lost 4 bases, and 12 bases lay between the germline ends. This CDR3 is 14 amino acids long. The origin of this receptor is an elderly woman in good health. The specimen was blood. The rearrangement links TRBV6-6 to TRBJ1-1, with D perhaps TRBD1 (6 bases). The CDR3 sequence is CASSYKGVSTEAFF. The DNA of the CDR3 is TGTGCCAGCAGTTATAAGGGGGTGAGCACTGAAGCTTTCTTT.